Listed here is a single T cell receptor beta chain. The sample is drawn from a study of Tregs in tolerant kidney transplant recipients. V lost 6 bases and J lost 0; bases outside the gene matches: 3. The CDR3 loop spans 15 amino acids. Germline values: CDR1 MNHNY, CDR2 SVGAGI (reference sequence). The assay was immunoSEQ multiplex PCR, and TCRdb's table has in-frame clones only and misses some. The sample lists more than 60,000 clones, about 89% occurring once. The chain combines TRBV6-6 with TRBJ2-2; 8 bases agree with TRBD1. The receptor's source is a human donor who received a combined kidney and bone marrow transplant. The sequencing used CD4+ T cells from blood, collected before the transplant. The CDR3 here is CASSGQGPNTGELFF. The CDR3 bases are TGTGCCAGCAGCGGACAGGGCCCGAACACCGGGGAGCTGTTTTTT.